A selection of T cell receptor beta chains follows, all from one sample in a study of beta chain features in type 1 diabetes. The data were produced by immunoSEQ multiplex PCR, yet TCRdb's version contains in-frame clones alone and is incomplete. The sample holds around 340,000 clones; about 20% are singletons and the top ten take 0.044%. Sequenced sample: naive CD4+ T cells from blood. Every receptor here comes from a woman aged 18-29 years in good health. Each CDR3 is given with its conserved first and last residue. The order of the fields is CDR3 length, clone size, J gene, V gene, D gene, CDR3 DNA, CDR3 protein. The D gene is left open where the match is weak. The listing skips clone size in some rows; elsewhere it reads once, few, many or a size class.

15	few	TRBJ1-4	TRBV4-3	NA	TGCGCCAGCAGCCTTCGGACAGCACTTAATGAAAAACTGTTTTTT	CASSLRTALNEKLFF
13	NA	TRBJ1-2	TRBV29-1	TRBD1	TGCAGCGGTGGGGGACAGGGATTCGGTGGCTACACCTTC	CSGGGQGFGGYTF
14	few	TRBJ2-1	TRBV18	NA	TGTGCCAGCTCACCGGGACTCTTCTACAATGAGCAGTTCTTC	CASSPGLFYNEQFF
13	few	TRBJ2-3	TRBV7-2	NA	TGTGCCAGCAGCTTTGCGGCTCCAGATACGCAGTATTTT	CASSFAAPDTQYF
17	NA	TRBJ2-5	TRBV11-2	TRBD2	TGTGCCAGCAGCTTAGGCCGCTTGATAGCGGGTAGAGAGACCCAGTACTTC	CASSLGRLIAGRETQYF
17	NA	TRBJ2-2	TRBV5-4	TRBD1	TGTGCCAGCAGCGTACCGGGACAGGGCAGTACAACCGGGGAGCTGTTTTTT	CASSVPGQGSTTGELFF
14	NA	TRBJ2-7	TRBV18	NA	TGTGCCAGCTCACCATCGATGGGAGGATACGAGCAGTACTTC	CASSPSMGGYEQYF
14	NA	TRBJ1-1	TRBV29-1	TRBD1	TGCAGCACAGGGGCCCCGGCCCTGAACACTGAAGCTTTCTTT	CSTGAPALNTEAFF
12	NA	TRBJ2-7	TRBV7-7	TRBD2	TGTGCTAGCAGCCTATCGGGAGGCGAGCAGTACTTC	CASSLSGGEQYF
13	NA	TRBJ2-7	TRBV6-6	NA	TGTGCCAGCAGTTTAGGGGTACCCTACGAGCAGTACTTC	CASSLGVPYEQYF
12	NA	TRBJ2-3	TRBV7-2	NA	TGTGCCAGCAGCTCCGACTCAAATACGCAGTATTTT	CASSSDSNTQYF
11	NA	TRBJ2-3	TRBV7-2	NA	TGTGCCAGCAGTTCGGACTCCAAAGAGTATTTT	CASSSDSKEYF
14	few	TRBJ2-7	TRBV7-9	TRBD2	TGTGCCAGCAGGTTTAGCGGGAGCACCTACGAGCAGTACTTC	CASRFSGSTYEQYF
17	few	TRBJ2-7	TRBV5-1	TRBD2	TGCGCCAGCAGCGATAAAATCAGCGGGGGGCGAACCTACGAGCAGTACTTC	CASSDKISGGRTYEQYF
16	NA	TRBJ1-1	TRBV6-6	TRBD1	TGTGCCAGCGGCCGCACAGGGGGCGGTAGGGACACTGAAGCTTTCTTT	CASGRTGGGRDTEAFF
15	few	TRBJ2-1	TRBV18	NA	TGTGCCAGCTCAACTCCCCGGATCGGGGTGGATCGGCAGTTCTTC	CASSTPRIGVDRQFF
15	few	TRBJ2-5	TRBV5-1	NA	TGCGCCAGCAGCTTTTCCGGGACAATACAAGAGACCCAGTACTTC	CASSFSGTIQETQYF
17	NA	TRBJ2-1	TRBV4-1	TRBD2	TGCGCCAGCAGCCAAGGAGTACTAGCGGGGGGATACAATGAGCAGTTCTTC	CASSQGVLAGGYNEQFF
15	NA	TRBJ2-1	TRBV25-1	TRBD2	TGTGCCAGCAGTGATCGGACTAGAGGGGACAATGAGCAGTTCTTC	CASSDRTRGDNEQFF
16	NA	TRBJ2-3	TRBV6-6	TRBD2	TGTGCCAGCAGTTACTCGAGGACTAGCGAGGCAGATACGCAGTATTTT	CASSYSRTSEADTQYF
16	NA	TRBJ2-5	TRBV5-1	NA	TGCGCCAGCAGCTCCTCGGGTCCGAGCTACGAAGAGACCCAGTACTTC	CASSSSGPSYEETQYF
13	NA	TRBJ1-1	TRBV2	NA	TGTGCCAGCAGTACGGACAGAGACACTGAAGCTTTCTTT	CASSTDRDTEAFF
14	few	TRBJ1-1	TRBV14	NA	TGTGCCAGCAGCCAATGGCAGGGCAACACTGAAGCTTTCTTT	CASSQWQGNTEAFF
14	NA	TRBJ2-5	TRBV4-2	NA	TGTGCCAGCAGCCCTTCGCGGACACAAGAGACCCAGTACTTC	CASSPSRTQETQYF
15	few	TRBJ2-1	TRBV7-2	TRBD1	TGTGCCAGCACAACCGATCGACAGGGGTACAATGAGCAGTTCTTC	CASTTDRQGYNEQFF
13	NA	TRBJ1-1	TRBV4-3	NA	TGCGCCAGCCGCGGGCGGGAGAACACTGAAGCTTTCTTT	CASRGRENTEAFF
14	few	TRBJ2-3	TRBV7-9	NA	TGTGCCAGCAGCTTGTCGCGGAGCACAGATACGCAGTATTTT	CASSLSRSTDTQYF
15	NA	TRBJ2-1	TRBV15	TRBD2	TGTGCCACCAGCAGAGATCTAGCGGATTACAATGAGCAGTTCTTC	CATSRDLADYNEQFF
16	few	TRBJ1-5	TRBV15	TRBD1	TGTGCCACCAGCAGCCGCCGGACAGGGTCAGTTCAGCCCCAGCATTTT	CATSSRRTGSVQPQHF
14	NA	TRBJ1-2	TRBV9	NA	TGTGCCAGCACTGAGCAAGGACAGCCCTATGGCTACACCTTC	CASTEQGQPYGYTF
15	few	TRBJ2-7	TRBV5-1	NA	TGCGCCAGCAGCTTACTCGGGCGGACTTTCCGCGAGCAGTACTTC	CASSLLGRTFREQYF
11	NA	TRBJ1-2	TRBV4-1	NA	TGCGCCAGCAGCCAAGGAGCTGGCTACACCTTC	CASSQGAGYTF
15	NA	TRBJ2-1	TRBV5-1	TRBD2	TGCGCCAGCAGCTGGGGGACTAGCGGATTCAATGAGCAGTTCTTC	CASSWGTSGFNEQFF
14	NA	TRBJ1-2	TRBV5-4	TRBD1	TGTGCCAGCAGCACCTCGGGACAGCCTTATGGCTACACCTTC	CASSTSGQPYGYTF
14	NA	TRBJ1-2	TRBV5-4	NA	TGTGCCAGCAGACCCTTGGGGGGGGACTATGGCTACACCTTC	CASRPLGGDYGYTF
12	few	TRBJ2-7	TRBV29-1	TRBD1	TGCAGCGTTGGACAGGGGAAGCGGGAGCAGTACTTC	CSVGQGKREQYF
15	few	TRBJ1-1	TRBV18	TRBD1	TGTGCCAGCTCAGCGACAGGGACCTTGAACACTGAAGCTTTCTTT	CASSATGTLNTEAFF
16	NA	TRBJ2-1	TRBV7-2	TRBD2	TGTGCCAGCAGCTTAGGCGGTAGCGGGACCTGGAATGAGCAGTTCTTC	CASSLGGSGTWNEQFF
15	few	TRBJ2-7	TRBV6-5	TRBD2	TGTGCCAGCAGTTTTTCTAGCGGCAGCTCCTACGAGCAGTACTTC	CASSFSSGSSYEQYF
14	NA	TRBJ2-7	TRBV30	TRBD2	TGTGCCTGGAGTGTAAGACCCGCGGGAGTCGAGCAGTACTTC	CAWSVRPAGVEQYF
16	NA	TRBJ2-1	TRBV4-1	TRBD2	TGCGCCAGCAGCCACCACGGGACTAGCGGGGGGAATGAGCAGTTCTTC	CASSHHGTSGGNEQFF
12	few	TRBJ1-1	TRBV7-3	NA	TGTGCCAGCAGCTTACCACCAGGGGAAGCTTTCTTT	CASSLPPGEAFF
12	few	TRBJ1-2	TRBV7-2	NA	TGTGCCAGCAGCTCCTCAGGGGCCGGCTACACCTTC	CASSSSGAGYTF
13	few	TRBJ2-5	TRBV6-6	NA	TGTGCCAGCAGGGCTTCCAGGGCGATGGCCCAGTACTTC	CASRASRAMAQYF
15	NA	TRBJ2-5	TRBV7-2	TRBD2	TGTGCCAGCATCCAAGCGGGGGGGCGTCCTGAGACCCAGTACTTC	CASIQAGGRPETQYF
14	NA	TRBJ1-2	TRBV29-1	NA	TGCAGCGCCCTCCTGGTTTTCGGGGGCTATGGCTACACCTTC	CSALLVFGGYGYTF
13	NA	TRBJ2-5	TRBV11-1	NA	TGTGCCAGCAGCCATGAAACTAAAGAGACCCAGTACTTC	CASSHETKETQYF
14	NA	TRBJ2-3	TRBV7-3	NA	TGTGCCAGCAGCTTGGGCACTAGCACAGATACGCAGTATTTT	CASSLGTSTDTQYF
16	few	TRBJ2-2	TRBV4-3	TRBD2	TGCGCCAGCAGCCAAGACCTATCGGGGGGGGCCGGGGAGCTGTTTTTT	CASSQDLSGGAGELFF
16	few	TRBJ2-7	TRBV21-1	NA	TGTGCCAGCAGCAAAGGGTCCGGAACAGGGAGTAACGAGCAGTACTTC	CASSKGSGTGSNEQYF
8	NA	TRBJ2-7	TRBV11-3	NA	TGTGCCAGCCGGGGGTGGTACTTC	CASRGWYF
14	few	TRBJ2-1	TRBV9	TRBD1	TGTGCCAGCAGCGGGGGACAGGGGGCCGATGAGCAGTTCTTC	CASSGGQGADEQFF
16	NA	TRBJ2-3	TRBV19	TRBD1	TGTGCCGCAGGTGACAAGGACAGGGGCGGTGCAGATACGCAGTATTTT	CAAGDKDRGGADTQYF
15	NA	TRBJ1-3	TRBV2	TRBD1	TGTGCCAGCAGGCGAACAGGGGACTCTGGAAACACCATATATTTT	CASRRTGDSGNTIYF
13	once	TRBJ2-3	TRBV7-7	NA	TGTGCTAGCAGCTTAGCGAAGGGGGATACGCAGTATTTT	CASSLAKGDTQYF
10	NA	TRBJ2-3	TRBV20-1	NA	TGCAGTGCTTATAGTCTCGCCCAGTATTTT	CSAYSLAQYF
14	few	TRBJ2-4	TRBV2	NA	TGTGCCAGCAGGGAGACTGCAGCCAAAAACATTCAGTACTTC	CASRETAAKNIQYF
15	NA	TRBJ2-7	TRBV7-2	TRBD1	TGTGCCAGCAGATCCCCGGGACAGGGGATGTACGAGCAGTACTTC	CASRSPGQGMYEQYF
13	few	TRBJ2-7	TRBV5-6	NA	TGTGCCAGCTCCGCCTGGACTGTCTACGAGCAGTACTTC	CASSAWTVYEQYF